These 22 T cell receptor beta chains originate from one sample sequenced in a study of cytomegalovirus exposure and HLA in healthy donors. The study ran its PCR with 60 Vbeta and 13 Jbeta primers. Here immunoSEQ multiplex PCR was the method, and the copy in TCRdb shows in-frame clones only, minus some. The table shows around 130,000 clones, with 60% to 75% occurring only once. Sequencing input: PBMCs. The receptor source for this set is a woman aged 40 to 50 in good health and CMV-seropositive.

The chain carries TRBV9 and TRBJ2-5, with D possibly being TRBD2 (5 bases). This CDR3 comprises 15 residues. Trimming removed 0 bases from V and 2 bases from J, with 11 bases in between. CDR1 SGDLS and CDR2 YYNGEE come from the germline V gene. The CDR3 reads CASSVEDSRQETQYF. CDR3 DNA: TGTGCCAGCAGCGTAGAGGACTCAAGACAAGAGACCCAGTACTTC.

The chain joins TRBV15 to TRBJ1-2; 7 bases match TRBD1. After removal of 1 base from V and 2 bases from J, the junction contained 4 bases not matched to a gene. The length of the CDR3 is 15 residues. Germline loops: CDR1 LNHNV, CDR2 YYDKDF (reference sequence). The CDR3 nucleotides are TGTGCCACCAGCAGAGGAAAGGGGGCAAACTATGGCTACACCTTC. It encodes CATSRGKGANYGYTF.

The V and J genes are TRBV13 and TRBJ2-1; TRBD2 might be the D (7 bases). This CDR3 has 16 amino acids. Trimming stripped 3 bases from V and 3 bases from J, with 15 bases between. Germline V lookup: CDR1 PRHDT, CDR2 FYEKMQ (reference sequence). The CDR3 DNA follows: TGTGCCAGCAGCTTCGGAGGGGGGGAGTTCTACAATGAGCAGTTCTTC. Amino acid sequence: CASSFGGGEFYNEQFF.

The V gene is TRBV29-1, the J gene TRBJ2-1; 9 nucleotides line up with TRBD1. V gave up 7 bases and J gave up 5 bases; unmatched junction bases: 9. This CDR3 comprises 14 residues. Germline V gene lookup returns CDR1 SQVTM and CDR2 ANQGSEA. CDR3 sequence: CSATDRGWNNEQFF. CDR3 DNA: TGCAGCGCCACGGACAGGGGATGGAACAATGAGCAGTTCTTC.

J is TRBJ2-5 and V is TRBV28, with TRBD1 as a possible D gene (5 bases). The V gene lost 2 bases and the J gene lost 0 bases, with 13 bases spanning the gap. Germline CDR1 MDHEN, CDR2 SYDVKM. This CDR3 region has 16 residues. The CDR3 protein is CASSLMAGLDQETQYF. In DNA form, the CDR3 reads TGTGCCAGCAGTTTAATGGCAGGGCTTGACCAAGAGACCCAGTACTTC.

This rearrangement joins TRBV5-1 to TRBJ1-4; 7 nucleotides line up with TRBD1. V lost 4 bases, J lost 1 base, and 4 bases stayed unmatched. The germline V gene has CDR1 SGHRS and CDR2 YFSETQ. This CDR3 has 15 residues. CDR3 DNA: TGCGCCAGCAGCGGATCAGGGGGAACTAATGAAAAACTGTTTTTT. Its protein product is CASSGSGGTNEKLFF.

CDR3 DNA sequence: TGTGCCAGCAGTCCCCGACAACTGGCTGAAGCTTTCTTT. The encoded protein is CASSPRQLAEAFF. This chain uses TRBV27 with TRBJ1-1; no definite D call. The germline V gene has CDR1 MNHEY and CDR2 SMNVEV (reference sequence). V was pared by 5 bases and J by 6 bases, with 13 bases between. The CDR3 has 13 residues.

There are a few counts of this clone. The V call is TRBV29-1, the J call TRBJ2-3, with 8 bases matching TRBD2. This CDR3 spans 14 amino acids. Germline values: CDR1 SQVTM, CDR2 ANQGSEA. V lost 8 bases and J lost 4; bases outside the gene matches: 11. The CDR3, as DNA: TGCAGCTCGTCGGGAGGGGACTCCTCAGATACGCAGTATTTT. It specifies CSSSGGDSSDTQYF.

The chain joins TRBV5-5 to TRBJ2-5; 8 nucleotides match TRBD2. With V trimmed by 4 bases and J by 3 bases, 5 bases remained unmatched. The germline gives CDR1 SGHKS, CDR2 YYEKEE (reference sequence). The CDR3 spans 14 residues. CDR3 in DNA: TGTGCCAGCAGCCCTACTAGCGGCGAAGAGACCCAGTACTTC. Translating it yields CASSPTSGEETQYF.

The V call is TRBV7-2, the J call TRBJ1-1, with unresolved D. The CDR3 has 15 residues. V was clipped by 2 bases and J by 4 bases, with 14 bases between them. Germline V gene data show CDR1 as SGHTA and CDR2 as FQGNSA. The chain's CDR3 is CASSLTSELGTEAFF. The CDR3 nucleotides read TGTGCCAGCAGCTTAACCAGCGAGTTGGGCACTGAAGCTTTCTTT.

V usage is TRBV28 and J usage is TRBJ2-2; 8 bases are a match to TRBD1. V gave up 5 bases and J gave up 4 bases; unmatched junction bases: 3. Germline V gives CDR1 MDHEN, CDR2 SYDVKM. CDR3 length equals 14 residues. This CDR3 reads CASSTDRGTGELFF. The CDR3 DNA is TGTGCCAGCAGTACTGACAGGGGCACCGGGGAGCTGTTTTTT.

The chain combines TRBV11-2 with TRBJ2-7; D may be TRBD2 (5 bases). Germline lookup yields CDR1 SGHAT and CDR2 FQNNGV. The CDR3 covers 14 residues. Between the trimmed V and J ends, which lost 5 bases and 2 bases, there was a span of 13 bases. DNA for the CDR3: TGTGCCAGCAGCCACGGGGAGTTCACCTACGAGCAGTACTTC. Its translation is CASSHGEFTYEQYF. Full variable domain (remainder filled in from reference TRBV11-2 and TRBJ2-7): EAGVAQSPRYKIIEKRQSVAFWCNPISGHATLYWYQQILGQGPKLLIQFQNNGVVDDSQLPKDRFSAERLKGVDSTLKIQPAKLEDSAVYLCASSHGEFTYEQYFGPGTRLTVT.

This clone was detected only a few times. CDR3 region: CASSEDPGNQPQHF. The CDR3 DNA reads TGTGCCAGCAGTGAAGATCCTGGCAATCAGCCCCAGCATTTT. The gene calls are TRBV6-1 and TRBJ1-5; D gene uncertain. The V end was cut by 1 base, the J end by 2 bases, with 6 bases between. The CDR3 covers 14 residues. Germline V gives CDR1 MNHNS, CDR2 SASEGT.

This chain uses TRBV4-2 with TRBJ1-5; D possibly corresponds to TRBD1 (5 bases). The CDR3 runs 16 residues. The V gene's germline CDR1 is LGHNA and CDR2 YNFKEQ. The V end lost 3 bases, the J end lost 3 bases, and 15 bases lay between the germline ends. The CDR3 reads CASSQGGGPDNQPQHF. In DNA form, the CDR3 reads TGTGCCAGCAGCCAGGGGGGGGGACCGGACAATCAGCCCCAGCATTTT.

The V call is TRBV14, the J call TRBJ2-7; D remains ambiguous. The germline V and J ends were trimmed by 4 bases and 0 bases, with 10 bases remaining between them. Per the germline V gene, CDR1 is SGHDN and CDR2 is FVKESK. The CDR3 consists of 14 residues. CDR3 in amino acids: CASSPRSGSYEQYF. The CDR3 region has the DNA TGTGCCAGCAGCCCCCGGTCAGGCTCCTACGAGCAGTACTTC. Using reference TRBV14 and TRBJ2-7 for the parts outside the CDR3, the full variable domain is EAGVTQFPSHSVIEKGQTVTLRCDPISGHDNLYWYRRVMGKEIKFLLHFVKESKQDESGMPNNRFLAERTGGTYSTLKVQPAELEDSGVYFCASSPRSGSYEQYFGPGTRLTVT.

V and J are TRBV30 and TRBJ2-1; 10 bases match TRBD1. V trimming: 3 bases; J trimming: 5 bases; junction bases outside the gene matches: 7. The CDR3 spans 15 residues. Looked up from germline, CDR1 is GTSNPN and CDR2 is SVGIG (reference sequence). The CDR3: CAWRTGGYIDNEQFF. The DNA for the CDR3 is TGTGCCTGGAGGACAGGGGGCTATATCGACAATGAGCAGTTCTTC.

For the CDR3, the DNA is TGTGCCAGCAGCCCCAGGGACAGGGGGCGGGGTGGCTACACCTTC. It codes for CASSPRDRGRGGYTF. The chain recombines TRBV7-3 with TRBJ1-2; 12 bases map to TRBD1. Germline assignment: CDR1 SGHTA and CDR2 FQGTGA. The junction had 8 bases not matched to a gene; V was cut back by 5 bases and J by 7 bases. The CDR3 length is 15 residues.

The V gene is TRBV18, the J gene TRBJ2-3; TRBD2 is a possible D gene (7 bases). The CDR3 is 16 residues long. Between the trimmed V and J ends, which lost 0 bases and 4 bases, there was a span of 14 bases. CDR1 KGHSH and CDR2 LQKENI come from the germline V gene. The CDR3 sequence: CASSPPAGAAADTQYF. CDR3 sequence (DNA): TGTGCCAGCTCACCACCGGCGGGGGCGGCTGCAGATACGCAGTATTTT. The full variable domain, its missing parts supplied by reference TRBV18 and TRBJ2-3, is NAGVMQNPRHLVRRRGQEARLRCSPMKGHSHVYWYRQLPEEGLKFMVYLQKENIIDESGMPKERFSAEFPKEGPSILRIQQVVRGDSAAYFCASSPPAGAAADTQYFGPGTRLTVL.

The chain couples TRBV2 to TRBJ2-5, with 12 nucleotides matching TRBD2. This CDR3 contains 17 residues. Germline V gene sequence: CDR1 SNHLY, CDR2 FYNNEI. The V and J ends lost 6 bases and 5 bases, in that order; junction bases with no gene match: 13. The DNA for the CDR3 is TGTGCCAGCAGCGAGACGTCTAGCGGGAGGGCCACGGAGACCCAGTACTTC. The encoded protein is CASSETSSGRATETQYF.

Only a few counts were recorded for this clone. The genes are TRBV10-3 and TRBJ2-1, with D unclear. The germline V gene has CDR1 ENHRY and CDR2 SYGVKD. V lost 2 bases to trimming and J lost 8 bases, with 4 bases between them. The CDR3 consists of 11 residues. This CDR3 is CAISEQYEQFF. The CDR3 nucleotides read TGTGCCATCAGTGAGCAGTATGAGCAGTTCTTC.

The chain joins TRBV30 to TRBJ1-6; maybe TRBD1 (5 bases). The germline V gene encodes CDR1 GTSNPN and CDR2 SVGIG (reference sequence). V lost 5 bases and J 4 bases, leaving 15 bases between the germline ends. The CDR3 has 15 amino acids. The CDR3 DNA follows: TGTGCCTGGTCTGCGGGGGGGAATTATAATTCACCCCTCCACTTT. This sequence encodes CAWSAGGNYNSPLHF.

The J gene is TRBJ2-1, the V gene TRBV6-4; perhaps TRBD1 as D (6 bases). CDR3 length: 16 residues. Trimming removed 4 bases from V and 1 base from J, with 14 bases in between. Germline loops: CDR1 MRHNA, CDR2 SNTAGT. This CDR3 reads CASSGGLAFSYNEQFF. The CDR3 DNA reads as TGTGCCAGCAGTGGGGGGCTAGCTTTTTCCTACAATGAGCAGTTCTTC.